This T cell receptor beta chain was profiled in a study of T cells in Graves' hyperthyroidism and ophthalmopathy. Authors of the study amplified TCR beta CDR3 regions from RNA transcripts. During a first-round RT-PCR of the TCR CDR3, the HTBI primer set was used. TCRdb itself ran the multiplex PCR reads through MiXCR, one entry per CDR3 protein. The table includes under 350,000 distinct CDR3 sequences, approximately 15% detected once. Points on this clonotype: Its antigen is as yet unknown.

This CDR3 contains 14 residues. Germline CDR1 MNHNS, CDR2 SASEGT. Trimming cost V 6 bases and J 8 bases; bases outside gene matches: 8. With duration under 3 months, ophthalmopathy was active: Clinical Activity Score at least 3, NOSPECS at least 4. Patients having uncontrolled infection, another autoimmune disease, pregnancy or lactation were not included. Overall study results and limits: The blood repertoire included most of the expanded thyroid clonotypes above 0.001. Before onset, ophthalmopathy was predicted by the model a median approximately 6.5 months earlier.

Sequenced material: blood. V gene TRBV6-1 combines with J gene TRBJ2-1; 9 nucleotides agree with TRBD2. The receptor was derived from a woman in her fifties or sixties with Graves' ophthalmopathy. The CDR3 sequence is CASRERGAGYEQFF. The CDR3 coding sequence is TGTGCCAGCAGGGAGCGGGGGGCCGGATATGAGCAGTTCTTC.